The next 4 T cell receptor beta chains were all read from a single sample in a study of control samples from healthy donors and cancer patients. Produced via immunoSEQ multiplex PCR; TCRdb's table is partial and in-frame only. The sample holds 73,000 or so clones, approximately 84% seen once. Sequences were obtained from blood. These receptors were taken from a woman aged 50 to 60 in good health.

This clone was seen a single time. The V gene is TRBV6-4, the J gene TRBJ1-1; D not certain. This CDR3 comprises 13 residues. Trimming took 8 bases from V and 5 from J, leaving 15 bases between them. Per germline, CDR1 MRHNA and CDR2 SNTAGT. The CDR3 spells CASASHGGTEAFF. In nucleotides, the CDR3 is TGTGCCAGCGCCTCCCACGGCGGGACTGAAGCTTTCTTT.

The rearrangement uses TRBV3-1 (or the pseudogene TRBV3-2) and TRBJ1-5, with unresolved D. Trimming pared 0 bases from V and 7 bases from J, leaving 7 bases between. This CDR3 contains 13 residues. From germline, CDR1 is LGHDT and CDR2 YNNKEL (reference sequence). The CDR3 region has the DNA TGTGCCAGCAGCCAAGATCGAGGGCAGCCCCAGCATTTT. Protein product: CASSQDRGQPQHF.

The chain's CDR3 is CSASSTGRGPSDTQYF. In nucleotides, the CDR3 is TGCAGTGCTAGTAGCACGGGCAGGGGGCCATCAGATACGCAGTATTTT. The genes are TRBV20-1 and TRBJ2-3; 8 bases match TRBD1. V shed 3 bases, J shed 4 bases, and the junction held 12 bases outside the gene matches. Per the germline V gene, CDR1 is DFQATT and CDR2 is SNEGSKA (reference sequence). The CDR3 has 16 amino acids.

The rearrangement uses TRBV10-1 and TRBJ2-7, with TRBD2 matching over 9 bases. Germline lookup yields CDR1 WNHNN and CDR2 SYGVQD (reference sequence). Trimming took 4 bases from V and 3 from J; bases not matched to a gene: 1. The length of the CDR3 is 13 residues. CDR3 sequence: CASSALAGYEQYF. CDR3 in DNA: TGCGCCAGCAGTGCACTAGCGGGCTACGAGCAGTACTTC.